A single sample is the source of the 28 T cell receptor beta chains below, sequenced in a study of response to subunit inactivated influenza vaccine. TCRdb reanalysed the RT-PCR reads using MiXCR and keeps one entry per CDR3 protein. The data show approximately 500,000 distinct CDR3 sequences, over 10% seen once. The input for sequencing was PBMCs from blood, taken around seven weeks after vaccination. Receptors originate from a man in his forties or fifties who received an inactivated influenza vaccine.

This clonotype was detected many times. The gene calls are TRBV12-3 or TRBV12-4 and TRBJ1-1; 8 bases are a match to TRBD1. The CDR3 spans 12 residues. With V trimmed by 6 bases and J by 8 bases, 5 bases remained unmatched. CDR3 sequence (DNA): TGTGCCAGCAGCAACCGGGACAGGGAAGCTTTCTTT. It specifies CASSNRDREAFF.

This clonotype has just a few counts. The chain couples TRBV25-1 to TRBJ1-2; TRBD1 is a possible D gene (6 bases). The germline V gene has CDR1 MGHDK and CDR2 SYGVNS. V was trimmed by 9 bases and J by 7 bases, leaving 18 bases between them. CDR3 size: 13 residues. The DNA of the CDR3 is TGTGCCAGTGGACGCAGGGGCGCGAGTGGCTACACCTTC. Protein sequence: CASGRRGASGYTF.

This clonotype was seen a few times. The V call is TRBV6-1, the J call TRBJ1-2; D call uncertain. CDR3 length: 13 amino acids. Germline CDR1 reads MNHNS; CDR2 reads SASEGT. Trimming took off 6 bases at V and 6 bases at J, with 14 bases between the two ends. The CDR3 protein is CASRVSGSDGYTF. In DNA form, the CDR3 reads TGTGCCAGCAGGGTCTCGGGGTCGGATGGCTACACCTTC.

This clonotype was counted at least ten times. The CDR3 is CASSSAAEGPETQYF. The CDR3 bases are TGTGCCAGCAGCTCAGCAGCGGAGGGCCCGGAGACCCAGTACTTC. The chain links TRBV6-2 or TRBV6-3 to TRBJ2-5, with D maybe TRBD2 (6 bases). This CDR3 has 15 residues. V lost 6 bases and J 5 bases, leaving 19 bases between the germline ends. Germline CDR1 MNHEY, CDR2 SVGEGT.

This clonotype turned up a few times. The J gene is TRBJ1-1, the V gene TRBV4-3, with D possibly TRBD1 on 5 matching bases. This CDR3 spans 15 amino acids. Germline loops: CDR1 LGHNA, CDR2 YSLEER. The V end was cut by 4 bases, the J end by 4 bases, with 16 bases between. The CDR3 loop is CASSPHGDVGTEAFF. The CDR3 coding sequence is TGCGCCAGCAGCCCCCATGGGGACGTGGGCACTGAAGCTTTCTTT.

As to this clonotype: At one end, the junction sequence differs from germline, possibly due to a read error. The chain employs TRBV20-1 and TRBJ2-7, with 7 bases lining up with TRBD1. Per the germline V gene, CDR1 is DFQATT and CDR2 is SNEGSKA (reference sequence). The CDR3 has 16 amino acids. CDR3 protein: CCARDPRGQNTYEQYF. CDR3 sequence (DNA): TGCTGTGCTAGAGACCCAAGGGGACAGAACACCTACGAGCAGTACTTC.

The chain has TRBV3-1 and TRBJ2-5; TRBD1 aligns across 11 bases. The CDR3 covers 16 residues. Per the germline V gene, CDR1 is LGHDT and CDR2 is YNNKEL (reference sequence). The V and J ends lost 2 bases and 5 bases, in that order; junction bases with no gene match: 7. The CDR3 sequence is CASSQPGQGVGETQYF. Written as DNA, the CDR3 is TGTGCCAGCAGCCAACCGGGACAGGGGGTTGGTGAGACCCAGTACTTC.

This chain links TRBV7-9 with TRBJ2-1; 9 bases are shared with TRBD1. CDR1 is SEHNR, CDR2 FQNEAQ, per germline (reference sequence). The CDR3 extends over 17 amino acids. With V trimmed by 2 bases and J by 7 bases, 12 bases remained unmatched. In DNA, the CDR3 is TGTGCCAGCAGCTTATTTTTTTGGGGACAGGGTATGAATGAGCAGTTCTTC. The encoded protein is CASSLFFWGQGMNEQFF.

This chain joins TRBV7-3 and TRBJ2-1; 13 bases map to TRBD2. Germline-derived CDR1 and CDR2 are SGHTA and FQGTGA. V shed 2 bases, J shed 6 bases, and the junction held 7 bases outside the gene matches. The CDR3 has 17 residues. As DNA, the CDR3 is TGTGCCAGCAGCTTAGGTATTGGACTAGCGGGAGTCAATGAGCAGTTCTTC. This gives the protein CASSLGIGLAGVNEQFF. The full variable domain, in which reference TRBV7-3 and TRBJ2-1 provide the parts outside the CDR3, is GAGVSQTPSNKVTEKGKYVELRCDPISGHTALYWYRQSLGQGPEFLIYFQGTGAADDSGLPNDRFFAVRPEGSVSTLKIQRTERGDSAVYLCASSLGIGLAGVNEQFFGPGTRLTVL.

The V and J genes are TRBV4-3 and TRBJ1-2; D unclear. V lost 4 bases to trimming and J lost 7 bases, with 19 bases between them. The germline V gene has CDR1 LGHNA and CDR2 YSLEER. There are 15 residues in the CDR3. CDR3 DNA: TGCGCCAGCAGCCCCACATGGAAAGGGAGGGTTGGCTACACCTTC. Residues: CASSPTWKGRVGYTF.

This clonotype has ten or more counts. The gene calls are TRBV12-3 or TRBV12-4 and TRBJ2-1, with 13 bases matching TRBD2. CDR3 length: 12 amino acids. V was pared by 6 bases and J by 14 bases, with 4 bases of the junction left unmatched. The CDR3 bases are TGTGCCAGCAGCCCAGGACTAGCGGGGGAGTTCTTC. Its translation: CASSPGLAGEFF.

The V and J genes are TRBV7-9 and TRBJ2-2; 10 nucleotides align to TRBD1. After removal of 1 base from V and 7 bases from J, the junction contained 3 bases not matched to a gene. The V gene's germline CDR1 is SEHNR and CDR2 FQNEAQ (reference sequence). This CDR3 region has 15 residues. The CDR3 spells CASSLGQGANGELFF. As DNA, the CDR3 is TGTGCCAGCAGCTTAGGACAGGGGGCGAACGGGGAGCTGTTTTTT.

This chain joins TRBV20-1 and TRBJ2-3; the D gene is possibly TRBD2 (6 bases). The CDR3 runs 17 residues. With 0 bases removed from V and 1 base from J, the gap between germline ends came to 17 bases. From germline, CDR1 is DFQATT and CDR2 SNEGSKA (reference sequence). The CDR3 sequence: CSARDALLAVGTDTQYF. The CDR3 DNA reads as TGCAGTGCTAGAGATGCCCTTTTAGCGGTCGGCACAGATACGCAGTATTTT.

The table lists this clonotype with a few counts. The chain is built from TRBV20-1 and TRBJ2-7, with 8 bases aligning to TRBD1. In germline, CDR1 is DFQATT, CDR2 SNEGSKA (reference sequence). V shed 2 bases, J shed 2 bases, and the junction held 11 bases outside the gene matches. The CDR3 sequence is 16 residues long. DNA of the CDR3: TGCAGTGCTAGAAGCGGTGGTGGACAGGGCACCTACGAGCAGTACTTC. Translation: CSARSGGGQGTYEQYF.

This clonotype was found a few times. CDR3 loop: CASSLGAGGLGGYTF. The CDR3 DNA is TGTGCCAGCAGCTTAGGTGCTGGCGGGCTTGGTGGCTACACCTTC. The rearrangement links TRBV7-8 to TRBJ1-2, with no clear D. The CDR3 runs to 15 residues. The ends were cut back, 1 base at V and 7 bases at J, with 16 bases in the middle. From germline, CDR1 is SGHVS and CDR2 FQNEAQ. Full variable domain (missing parts from reference TRBV7-8 and TRBJ1-2): GAGVSQSPRYKVAKRGQDVALRCDPISGHVSLFWYQQALGQGPEFLTYFQNEAQLDKSGLPSDRFFAERPEGSVSTLKIQRTQQEDSAVYLCASSLGAGGLGGYTFGSGTRLTVV.

The chain joins TRBV12-3 or TRBV12-4 to TRBJ1-1; D perhaps matches TRBD1 (5 bases). Trimming pared 7 bases from V and 4 bases from J, leaving 19 bases between. CDR3 length: 15 amino acids. This CDR3 is CASTSGIPPGTEAFF. The CDR3, as DNA: TGTGCCAGCACCTCAGGGATTCCTCCGGGCACTGAAGCTTTCTTT.

The gene calls are TRBV28 and TRBJ2-7; D uncertain. With 3 bases removed from V and 1 base from J, the gap between germline ends came to 16 bases. Per the germline V gene, CDR1 is MDHEN and CDR2 is SYDVKM. CDR3 size: 16 residues. The CDR3: CASSFPPQRRSYEQYF. The CDR3 region has the DNA TGTGCCAGCAGTTTTCCCCCCCAGCGTCGGTCCTACGAGCAGTACTTC.

This clonotype was counted only a few times. The chain links TRBV3-1 to TRBJ1-1, with D unresolved. This CDR3 region has 13 residues. In germline, CDR1 is LGHDT, CDR2 YNNKEL (reference sequence). The V end lost 5 bases, the J end lost 1 base, and 8 bases lay between the germline ends. Here the CDR3 reads CASSSTRNTEAFF. CDR3 DNA: TGTGCCAGCAGCTCCACTAGGAACACTGAAGCTTTCTTT.

The chain links TRBV20-1 to TRBJ2-7; D remains unclear. In germline, CDR1 is DFQATT, CDR2 SNEGSKA (reference sequence). V was shortened by 0 bases and J by 3 bases, with 9 bases between the two germline ends. The CDR3 loop spans 13 amino acids. The DNA for the CDR3 is TGCAGTGCTAGAGATGGGGTTATCTACGAGCAGTACTTC. As protein: CSARDGVIYEQYF.

This clonotype turned up a few times. The chain is built from TRBV6-4 and TRBJ2-3; 7 positions match TRBD1. Germline V gives CDR1 MRHNA, CDR2 SNTAGT. Trimming removed 7 bases from V and 10 bases from J; junction bases left unmatched: 14. CDR3 length: 14 residues. CDR3: CASMPNRDQGAQYF. The CDR3 bases are TGTGCCAGCATGCCAAACCGGGACCAGGGGGCGCAGTATTTT.

The table lists this clonotype with many counts. This chain joins TRBV12-3 or TRBV12-4 and TRBJ2-1, with 7 nucleotides matching TRBD2. The ends lost 5 bases at V and 9 bases at J; junction bases unmatched: 7. There are 13 residues in the CDR3. CDR3 protein: CASSASAGSEQFF. CDR3 in DNA: TGTGCCAGCAGTGCCTCAGCGGGGAGTGAGCAGTTCTTC.

The chain recombines TRBV4-3 with TRBJ2-3, with 11 bases matching TRBD2. Germline V gives CDR1 LGHNA, CDR2 YSLEER. The CDR3 loop spans 15 amino acids. V gave up 4 bases and J gave up 5 bases; unmatched junction bases: 5. CDR3 loop: CASSRLAGGLDTQYF. The CDR3 DNA is TGCGCCAGCAGCCGCCTAGCGGGAGGCCTAGATACGCAGTATTTT.

This clonotype was detected a few times. The chain recombines TRBV4-3 with TRBJ2-1; 8 bases map to TRBD2. This CDR3 spans 16 amino acids. V dropped 1 base and J dropped 7; count of bases not matched to a gene: 9. The germline V gene encodes CDR1 LGHNA and CDR2 YSLEER. CDR3 residues: CASSQVGPGGLNEQFF. CDR3 DNA: TGCGCCAGCAGCCAAGTTGGACCGGGAGGGCTGAATGAGCAGTTCTTC.

The CDR3 spells CASSLGAAIRFLQFF. CDR3 nucleotide sequence: TGTGCCAGCTCACTTGGCGCGGCGATCCGCTTTCTGCAGTTCTTC. The rearrangement joins TRBV18 to TRBJ2-1; the D is unclear. The germline V and J ends were trimmed by 4 bases and 12 bases, with 22 bases remaining between them. CDR1 and CDR2 from the germline V gene are KGHSH and LQKENI. The CDR3 sequence is 15 residues long.

This clonotype was seen a few times. The rearrangement joins TRBV6-5 to TRBJ2-7, with 11 bases that match TRBD2. The germline CDR1 and CDR2 sequences are MNHEY and SVGAGI. The CDR3 has 16 residues. With 4 bases clipped from V and 6 bases from J, the junction kept 11 bases outside the gene matches. CDR3 DNA sequence: TGTGCCAGCAGTTTTCGGATTAGCGGGGGGGCGGGCGAGCAGTACTTC. Translation: CASSFRISGGAGEQYF.

This clonotype was counted at least ten times. The chain couples TRBV5-1 to TRBJ1-6; TRBD1 aligns across 8 bases. CDR1 and CDR2 (germline): SGHRS, YFSETQ. CDR3 length equals 14 residues. Trimming cost V 5 bases and J 6 bases; bases outside gene matches: 4. CDR3 sequence: CASSPDRGNSPLHF. CDR3 in DNA: TGCGCCAGCAGTCCTGACAGGGGTAATTCACCCCTCCACTTT.

This rearrangement joins TRBV10-3 to TRBJ1-5; the match to TRBD1 covers 10 bases. The V and J ends lost 6 bases and 6 bases, in that order; junction bases with no gene match: 8. The CDR3 sequence is 15 residues long. The germline gives CDR1 ENHRY, CDR2 SYGVKD. The DNA for the CDR3 is TGTGCCATCAGCCCGGGACAGGGGAACCCTCAGCCCCAGCATTTT. It is translated as CAISPGQGNPQPQHF.

This clonotype showed up many times. The V gene is TRBV12-3 or TRBV12-4, the J gene TRBJ1-1, with 9 bases matching TRBD1. Trimming took 5 bases from V and 2 from J; bases not matched to a gene: 6. CDR3 length: 15 residues. CDR3 DNA: TGTGCCAGCAGTACGACAGGGGGGATAAACACTGAAGCTTTCTTT. It yields the protein CASSTTGGINTEAFF.